The rows below give T cell receptor beta chains drawn from one sample of a study of beta chain features in type 1 diabetes. This table comes from immunoSEQ multiplex PCR, and its TCRdb copy is limited to in-frame clones, with some not included. The sample has 350,000 or so clones; around a fifth are singletons. The sequencing sample was made of naive CD4+ T cells from blood. The receptors originated from a woman younger than 35 in good health. Both conserved end residues are part of each CDR3. Each record gives: CDR3 protein, CDR3 DNA, J gene, V gene, clone size, D gene. The D gene is left open where the match is weak. Some rows mark clone size as missing; the rest say once, few, many or name a class of expanded clone.

cdr3_aa: CASSSDRGLSGYTF
cdr3_nt: TGCGCCAGCAGCTCAGACAGGGGGTTGAGTGGCTACACCTTC
j_call: TRBJ1-2
v_call: TRBV5-1
clone_size: NA
d_call: TRBD1

cdr3_aa: CASSQEGLANYNEQFF
cdr3_nt: TGCGCCAGCAGCCAGGAGGGACTAGCGAATTACAATGAGCAGTTCTTC
j_call: TRBJ2-1
v_call: TRBV4-1
clone_size: NA
d_call: TRBD2

cdr3_aa: CASSPPLETQYF
cdr3_nt: TGTGCCAGCTCACCACCCTTAGAGACCCAGTACTTC
j_call: TRBJ2-5
v_call: TRBV18
clone_size: NA
d_call: NA

cdr3_aa: CASSLAGISSTDTQYF
cdr3_nt: TGCGCCAGCAGCTTGGCAGGCATTTCTAGCACAGATACGCAGTATTTT
j_call: TRBJ2-3
v_call: TRBV5-1
clone_size: NA
d_call: NA

cdr3_aa: CASSPRTRDTQYF
cdr3_nt: TGTGCCAGCAGCCCCCGAACCAGAGATACGCAGTATTTT
j_call: TRBJ2-3
v_call: TRBV7-9
clone_size: once
d_call: NA

cdr3_aa: CASSLQNEQFF
cdr3_nt: TGTGCCAGCAGCCTCCAGAATGAGCAGTTCTTC
j_call: TRBJ2-1
v_call: TRBV5-4
clone_size: NA
d_call: NA

cdr3_aa: CASSTGGTTGRVLTF
cdr3_nt: TGTGCCAGCAGTACAGGGGGCACTACGGGTAGGGTCCTGACTTTC
j_call: TRBJ2-6
v_call: TRBV28
clone_size: NA
d_call: TRBD1

cdr3_aa: CASSPGGLAVQETQYF
cdr3_nt: TGTGCCAGCAGCCCTGGGGGACTAGCGGTCCAAGAGACCCAGTACTTC
j_call: TRBJ2-5
v_call: TRBV7-6
clone_size: NA
d_call: TRBD2

cdr3_aa: CAWSGDSLAEKLFF
cdr3_nt: TGTGCCTGGAGTGGGGACAGCCTCGCCGAAAAACTGTTTTTT
j_call: TRBJ1-4
v_call: TRBV30
clone_size: NA
d_call: TRBD1

cdr3_aa: CASSVALAGGESYNEQFF
cdr3_nt: TGTGCCAGCAGCGTAGCACTAGCGGGAGGGGAGTCCTACAATGAGCAGTTCTTC
j_call: TRBJ2-1
v_call: TRBV9
clone_size: NA
d_call: TRBD2

cdr3_aa: CAWILDRPYSGANVLTF
cdr3_nt: TGTGCCTGGATCCTGGACAGGCCATACTCTGGAGCCAACGTCCTGACTTTC
j_call: TRBJ2-6
v_call: TRBV30
clone_size: NA
d_call: TRBD1

cdr3_aa: CAWSVGWRELNEQFF
cdr3_nt: TGTGCCTGGAGTGTAGGCTGGCGGGAGCTCAATGAGCAGTTCTTC
j_call: TRBJ2-1
v_call: TRBV30
clone_size: NA
d_call: TRBD2

cdr3_aa: CASAPLNGPRGEQFF
cdr3_nt: TGTGCCAGCGCGCCACTTAATGGGCCGAGAGGGGAGCAGTTCTTC
j_call: TRBJ2-1
v_call: TRBV7-8
clone_size: NA
d_call: NA

cdr3_aa: CASSQSRLAGRLTGELFF
cdr3_nt: TGCGCCAGCAGCCAATCTAGACTAGCGGGGCGCTTGACCGGGGAGCTGTTTTTT
j_call: TRBJ2-2
v_call: TRBV4-3
clone_size: NA
d_call: TRBD2

cdr3_aa: CASSFGTSGEAYNEQFF
cdr3_nt: TGTGCCAGCAGCTTCGGGACTAGCGGCGAGGCCTACAATGAGCAGTTCTTC
j_call: TRBJ2-1
v_call: TRBV11-2
clone_size: NA
d_call: TRBD2

cdr3_aa: CASSLETGERGANEQFF
cdr3_nt: TGTGCCAGCAGCCTGGAGACGGGGGAGCGGGGGGCCAATGAGCAGTTCTTC
j_call: TRBJ2-1
v_call: TRBV14
clone_size: NA
d_call: TRBD2

cdr3_aa: CASSPGLAGSSYEQYF
cdr3_nt: TGTGCCAGCAGCCCTGGACTAGCGGGGTCATCCTACGAGCAGTACTTC
j_call: TRBJ2-7
v_call: TRBV4-2
clone_size: NA
d_call: TRBD2

cdr3_aa: CASSSRTGTSGYTF
cdr3_nt: TGTGCCAGCAGTTCCCGGACAGGGACCAGTGGCTACACCTTC
j_call: TRBJ1-2
v_call: TRBV27
clone_size: few
d_call: TRBD1

cdr3_aa: CASRRAAGIGEAFF
cdr3_nt: TGTGCCAGCAGAAGAGCAGCAGGGATTGGTGAAGCTTTCTTT
j_call: TRBJ1-1
v_call: TRBV9
clone_size: few
d_call: NA

cdr3_aa: CASRPTGANEKLFF
cdr3_nt: TGTGCCAGCAGGCCTACAGGGGCTAATGAAAAACTGTTTTTT
j_call: TRBJ1-4
v_call: TRBV6-5
clone_size: NA
d_call: TRBD1